One sample yielded the 22 T cell receptor beta chains listed below, sequenced in a study of technical replicates of blood from a few donors. The table came from immunoSEQ multiplex PCR; TCRdb's copy has only in-frame clones and leaves some out. The sample yields 45,000 to 60,000 clones, about 95% seen once. Sequenced material: PBMCs. Receptors were obtained from a human donor in good health. Some clones in this sample may be carry-over from other donors' samples.

The V call is TRBV18, the J call TRBJ1-1; D uncertain. Per the germline V gene, CDR1 is KGHSH and CDR2 is LQKENI. This CDR3 comprises 13 residues. With 3 bases removed from V and 1 base from J, the gap between germline ends came to 6 bases. The CDR3 DNA is TGTGCCAGCTCACCGGGCAAGAACACTGAAGCTTTCTTT. Its translation: CASSPGKNTEAFF.

V gene TRBV14 combines with J gene TRBJ2-7, with TRBD2 identical over 14 bases. The junction had 5 bases not matched to a gene; V was cut back by 1 base and J by 3 bases. Germline values: CDR1 SGHDN, CDR2 FVKESK. This CDR3 has 17 amino acids. The CDR3 protein is CASSQGFGLAGGYEQYF. The CDR3 coding sequence is TGTGCCAGCAGCCAAGGGTTCGGACTAGCGGGGGGCTACGAGCAGTACTTC.

As regards this clone: The sample carries other DNA sequences with the same CDR3. V and J are TRBV5-1 and TRBJ1-1, with D tentatively TRBD1 (5 bases). The V gene lost 0 bases and the J gene lost 3 bases, with 9 bases spanning the gap. Germline V gene data show CDR1 as SGHRS and CDR2 as YFSETQ. The CDR3 contains 14 residues. CDR3 in amino acids: CASSLAGGYTEAFF. CDR3 nucleotides: TGCGCCAGCAGCTTGGCCGGGGGTTACACTGAAGCTTTCTTT.

The chain combines TRBV4-3 with TRBJ2-7; 10 nucleotides agree with TRBD2. Germline V gene lookup returns CDR1 LGHNA and CDR2 YSLEER. J gave up 7 bases and V 3 bases, and 9 bases lay outside the gene matches. There are 15 residues in the CDR3. For the CDR3, the DNA is TGCGCCAGCAGCCAGGGGCTAGCGGGAGCGCGAGAGCAGTACTTC. Protein: CASSQGLAGAREQYF.

The chain combines TRBV6-1 with TRBJ1-5, with 7 nucleotides matching TRBD1. Germline V gene lookup returns CDR1 MNHNS and CDR2 SASEGT. Unmatched junction bases numbered 8, after V lost 4 bases and J lost 2 bases. The CDR3 is 16 residues long. The CDR3 DNA is TGTGCCAGCAGTGCCCTAGGGGGCGCGGGCAATCAGCCCCAGCATTTT. It yields the protein CASSALGGAGNQPQHF.

The V gene is TRBV4-3, the J gene TRBJ2-1; D may be TRBD1 (5 bases). Between the trimmed V and J ends, which lost 0 bases and 4 bases, there was a span of 7 bases. In germline, CDR1 is LGHNA, CDR2 YSLEER. CDR3 length equals 14 residues. CDR3 nucleotides: TGCGCCAGCAGCCAAGACAGGGTGTACAATGAGCAGTTCTTC. Translation gives CASSQDRVYNEQFF.

This clone was counted a single time. The chain links TRBV18 to TRBJ2-1; the D gene is possibly TRBD2 (6 bases). V lost 5 bases to trimming and J lost 6 bases, with 17 bases between them. CDR1 and CDR2 (germline): KGHSH, LQKENI. The CDR3 loop spans 15 amino acids. CDR3 sequence: CASSALAVVLNEQFF. The CDR3 DNA is TGTGCCAGCTCAGCACTAGCTGTGGTCCTCAATGAGCAGTTCTTC.

The chain carries TRBV6-5 and TRBJ2-1; no definite D call. Germline V lookup: CDR1 MNHEY, CDR2 SVGAGI. CDR3 length: 13 amino acids. The V end lost 5 bases, the J end lost 4 bases, and 9 bases lay between the germline ends. The CDR3 is CASSPRRYNEQFF. The CDR3 bases are TGTGCCAGCAGTCCTCGGAGATACAATGAGCAGTTCTTC.

The genes are TRBV6-1 and TRBJ2-7, with a possible D match to TRBD1 (5 bases). Per the germline V gene, CDR1 is MNHNS and CDR2 is SASEGT. V was cut by 8 bases and J by 6 bases, with 11 bases left in between. This CDR3 has 11 residues. This CDR3 reads CASGQGSEQYF. The CDR3, as DNA: TGTGCCAGCGGGCAGGGAAGCGAGCAGTACTTC.

The CDR3 sequence: CASSQRGSGDGNTIYF. DNA of the CDR3: TGCGCCAGCAGCCAGCGTGGGAGTGGGGATGGAAACACCATATATTTT. This chain links TRBV4-3 with TRBJ1-3; D gene unclear. V shed 3 bases and J shed 3 bases, with 15 bases lying between them. The CDR3 extends over 16 amino acids. Germline V gene lookup returns CDR1 LGHNA and CDR2 YSLEER.

The rearrangement links TRBV6-6 to TRBJ2-5; 11 nucleotides agree with TRBD2. Unmatched junction bases numbered 4, after V lost 1 base and J lost 3 bases. This CDR3 is 16 amino acids long. Looked up from germline, CDR1 is MNHNY and CDR2 is SVGAGI (reference sequence). The CDR3 region has the DNA TGTGCCAGCAGTTACTTCGGGACTAGCGGTAAAGAGACCCAGTACTTC. Translating it yields CASSYFGTSGKETQYF.

The rearrangement links TRBV6-5 to TRBJ1-1, with D uncertain. Trimming shortened V by 7 bases and J by 7 bases, and 10 bases separated the two germline ends. The CDR3 runs to 11 residues. Germline V lookup: CDR1 MNHEY, CDR2 SVGAGI. The CDR3 is CASTAGGEAFF. For the CDR3, the DNA is TGTGCCAGCACCGCCGGAGGTGAAGCTTTCTTT.

The chain uses TRBV11-2 and TRBJ1-6, with D tentatively TRBD1 (6 bases). The V and J ends lost 1 base and 10 bases respectively, with 11 bases between them. Germline V CDR1 and CDR2: SGHAT, FQNNGV. This CDR3 region has 14 residues. CDR3 sequence reads: CASSLVQGRSPLHF. CDR3 nucleotides: TGTGCCAGCAGCTTAGTACAGGGAAGGTCACCCCTCCACTTT.

The chain's CDR3 is CASSKVGLAGFTDTQYF. The DNA for the CDR3 is TGTGCCAGCAGCAAAGTCGGACTAGCGGGCTTCACAGATACGCAGTATTTT. This chain joins TRBV21-1 and TRBJ2-3; whether TRBD2, the table's D call, matches the DNA was not checked. TRBV21-1 is assigned pseudogene status. This CDR3 spans 17 amino acids.

This chain joins TRBV7-9 and TRBJ1-2, with TRBD1 matching over 7 bases. Germline CDR1 reads SEHNR; CDR2 reads FQNEAQ (reference sequence). Trimming cost V 6 bases and J 0 bases; bases outside gene matches: 4. The CDR3 spans 14 residues. CDR3 sequence reads: CASSTGVANYGYTF. The CDR3 DNA follows: TGTGCCAGCAGTACAGGGGTCGCTAACTATGGCTACACCTTC.

The chain employs TRBV5-1 and TRBJ2-1; 15 bases align to TRBD2. V shed 3 bases and J 5 bases; nucleotides not matched to a gene: 3. CDR1 is SGHRS, CDR2 YFSETQ, per germline. This CDR3 has 16 amino acids. This chain's CDR3 is CASSWTSGRADNEQFF. CDR3 nucleotide sequence: TGCGCCAGCAGCTGGACTAGCGGGAGGGCCGACAATGAGCAGTTCTTC.

The V call is TRBV10-2, the J call TRBJ1-5; a weak D match, TRBD1 (6 bases). Germline loops: CDR1 WSHSY, CDR2 SAAADI. Trimming removed 6 bases at V and 0 bases at J, with 15 bases between. CDR3 length equals 16 residues. The CDR3 DNA reads as TGCGCCAGCAGCCCGGCAGGGGCGGTTAGCAATCAGCCCCAGCATTTT. Protein sequence: CASSPAGAVSNQPQHF.

This clone was recorded only once. This CDR3 reads CATRNRGTGELFF. The CDR3 DNA follows: TGTGCCACCAGAAACAGGGGAACCGGGGAGCTGTTTTTT. This rearrangement joins TRBV15 to TRBJ2-2, with 7 bases aligning to TRBD1. In germline, CDR1 is LNHNV, CDR2 YYDKDF (reference sequence). Trimming cost V 6 bases and J 5 bases; bases outside gene matches: 3. The CDR3 loop spans 13 amino acids.

The rearrangement links TRBV7-2 to TRBJ2-7; D may be TRBD2 (5 bases). V was trimmed by 0 bases and J by 5 bases, leaving 11 bases between them. Germline V CDR1 and CDR2: SGHTA, FQGNSA. The CDR3 is 14 amino acids. The chain's CDR3 is CASSLAPWENEQYF. The CDR3 coding sequence is TGTGCCAGCAGCTTAGCGCCGTGGGAGAACGAGCAGTACTTC. Supplemented by reference TRBV7-2 and TRBJ2-7, the full variable domain reads GAGVSQSPSNKVTEKGKDVELRCDPISGHTALYWYRQSLGQGLEFLIYFQGNSAPDKSGLPSDRFSAERTGGSVSTLTIQRTQQEDSAVYLCASSLAPWENEQYFGPGTRLTVT.

J is TRBJ2-7 and V is TRBV4-3; possibly TRBD1 for D (5 bases). Germline values: CDR1 LGHNA, CDR2 YSLEER. This CDR3 is 10 amino acids long. With 9 bases removed from V and 7 bases from J, the gap between germline ends came to 10 bases. DNA for the CDR3: TGCGCCAGTCCGCAGGGTGAGCAGTACTTC. Its protein product is CASPQGEQYF.

This chain links TRBV2 with TRBJ2-7; 7 nucleotides line up with TRBD1. Germline V gene sequence: CDR1 SNHLY, CDR2 FYNNEI. After removal of 6 bases from V and 0 bases from J, the junction contained 5 bases not matched to a gene. This CDR3 contains 14 residues. The CDR3 region has the DNA TGTGCCAGCAGCCTGACAGGGAGCTCCTACGAGCAGTACTTC. Its protein is CASSLTGSSYEQYF.

This chain connects TRBV7-9 to TRBJ1-2; no definite D call. The CDR3 runs to 14 residues. Germline assignment: CDR1 SEHNR and CDR2 FQNEAQ (reference sequence). The ends were cut back, 5 bases at V and 4 bases at J, with 14 bases in the middle. CDR3 in DNA: TGTGCCAGCAGCCCCTTAGAGTCGTTCTATGGCTACACCTTC. Its protein product is CASSPLESFYGYTF.